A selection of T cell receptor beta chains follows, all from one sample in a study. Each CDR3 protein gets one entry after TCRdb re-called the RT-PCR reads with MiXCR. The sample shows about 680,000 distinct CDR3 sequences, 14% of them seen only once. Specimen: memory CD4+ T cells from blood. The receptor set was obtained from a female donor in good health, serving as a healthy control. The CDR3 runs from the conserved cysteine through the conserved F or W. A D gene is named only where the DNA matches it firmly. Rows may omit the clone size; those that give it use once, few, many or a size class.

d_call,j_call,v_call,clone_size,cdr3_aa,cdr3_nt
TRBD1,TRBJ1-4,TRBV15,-,CATSRAPTGGEKLFF,TGTGCCACCAGCAGAGCTCCGACAGGGGGCGAAAAACTGTTTTTT
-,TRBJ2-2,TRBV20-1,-,CSASRGTGELFF,TGCAGTGCTAGCCGGGGCACCGGGGAGCTGTTTTTT
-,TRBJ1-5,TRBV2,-,CASSLRTAINQPQHF,TGTGCCAGCAGTCTACGGACAGCGATCAATCAGCCCCAGCATTTT
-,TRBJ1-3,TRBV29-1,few,CSVEDRQGWENTIYF,TGCAGCGTTGAAGATCGTCAGGGGTGGGAAAACACCATATATTTT
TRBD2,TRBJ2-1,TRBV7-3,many,CASSPSTSGRASEQFF,TGTGCCAGCAGCCCAAGTACTAGCGGGAGGGCCAGTGAGCAGTTCTTC
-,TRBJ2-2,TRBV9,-,CASSPLGSFPGELFF,TGTGCCAGCAGCCCCCTGGGAAGTTTCCCCGGGGAGCTGTTTTTT
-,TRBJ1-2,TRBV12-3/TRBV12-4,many,CATREVSGYGYTF,TGTGCCACCCGGGAGGTTTCCGGGTATGGCTACACCTTC
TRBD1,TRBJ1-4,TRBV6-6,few,CASRPNRGANEKLFF,TGTGCCAGCAGACCTAACAGGGGGGCTAATGAAAAACTGTTTTTT
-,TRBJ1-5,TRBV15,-,CATSTGYSNQPQHF,TGTGCCACCAGCACTGGTTATAGCAATCAGCCCCAGCATTTT
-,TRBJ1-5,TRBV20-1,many,CSAGRENQPQHF,TGCAGTGCCGGCAGGGAGAATCAGCCCCAGCATTTT
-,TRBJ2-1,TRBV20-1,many,CSAPRDRRIEQFF,TGCAGTGCTCCCCGGGACCGTCGGATCGAGCAGTTCTTC
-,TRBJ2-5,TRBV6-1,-,CASRTRIETQYF,TGTGCCAGCAGAACAAGGATAGAGACCCAGTACTTC
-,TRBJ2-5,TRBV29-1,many,CSVTLSVETQYF,TGCAGCGTTACCCTCTCGGTGGAGACCCAGTACTTC
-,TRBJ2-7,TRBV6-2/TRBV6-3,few,CASTAGLAVAYEQYF,TGTGCCAGCACCGCCGGGCTAGCAGTCGCCTACGAGCAGTACTTC
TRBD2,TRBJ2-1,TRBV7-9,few,CASSLERGVRNEQFF,TGTGCCAGCAGCTTAGAACGGGGGGTAAGGAATGAGCAGTTCTTC
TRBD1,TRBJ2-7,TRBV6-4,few,CASVAGTVRREQYF,TGTGCCAGCGTAGCCGGGACAGTTCGTCGCGAGCAGTACTTC
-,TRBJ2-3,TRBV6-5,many,CATLGGYTQYF,TGTGCCACCCTAGGCGGATATACGCAGTATTTT
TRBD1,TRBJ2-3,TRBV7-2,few,CASRSGTGVTDTQYF,TGTGCCAGCCGCTCCGGGACAGGGGTCACAGATACGCAGTATTTT
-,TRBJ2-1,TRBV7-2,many,CASSLGGGATYNEQFF,TGTGCCAGCAGCTTAGGTGGCGGCGCGACCTACAATGAGCAGTTCTTC
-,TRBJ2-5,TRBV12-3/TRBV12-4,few,CASGPPGGSETQYF,TGTGCCAGCGGACCGCCTGGGGGGAGTGAGACCCAGTACTTC
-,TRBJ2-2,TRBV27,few,CASSSLPSRFYPGELFF,TGTGCCAGCAGTTCACTTCCTTCCAGGTTCTACCCCGGGGAGCTGTTTTTT
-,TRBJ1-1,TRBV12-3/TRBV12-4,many,CASSPQNTEAFF,TGTGCCAGCAGTCCTCAGAACACTGAAGCTTTCTTT
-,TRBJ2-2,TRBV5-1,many,CASSLGQNTGELFF,TGCGCCAGCAGCTTGGGACAGAACACCGGGGAGCTGTTTTTT
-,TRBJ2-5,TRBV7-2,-,CASSLWRGQETQYF,TGTGCCAGCAGCTTATGGCGGGGTCAAGAGACCCAGTACTTC
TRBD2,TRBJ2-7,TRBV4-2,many,CASSHPGTSSYEQYF,TGTGCCAGCAGCCATCCCGGGACTAGCTCCTACGAGCAGTACTTC
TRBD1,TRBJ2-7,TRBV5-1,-,CASSLAPGQGAYEQYF,TGCGCCAGCAGCTTGGCCCCTGGACAGGGTGCCTACGAGCAGTACTTC
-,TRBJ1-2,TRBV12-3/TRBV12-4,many,CASSLGSAYGYTF,TGTGCCAGCAGTTTAGGGAGTGCCTATGGCTACACCTTC
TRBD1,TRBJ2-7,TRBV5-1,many,CASTPGQGDEQYF,TGCGCCAGCACACCGGGACAGGGTGACGAGCAGTACTTC
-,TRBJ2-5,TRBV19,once,CASNSGSQETQYF,TGTGCCAGTAATTCGGGGTCCCAAGAGACCCAGTACTTC
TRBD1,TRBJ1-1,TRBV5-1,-,CASSQTGDTEAFF,TGCGCCAGCAGCCAAACAGGGGACACTGAAGCTTTCTTT
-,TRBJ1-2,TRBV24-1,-,CATSDPTGGLNYGYTF,TGTGCCACCAGTGACCCGACGGGGGGGCTTAACTATGGCTACACCTTC